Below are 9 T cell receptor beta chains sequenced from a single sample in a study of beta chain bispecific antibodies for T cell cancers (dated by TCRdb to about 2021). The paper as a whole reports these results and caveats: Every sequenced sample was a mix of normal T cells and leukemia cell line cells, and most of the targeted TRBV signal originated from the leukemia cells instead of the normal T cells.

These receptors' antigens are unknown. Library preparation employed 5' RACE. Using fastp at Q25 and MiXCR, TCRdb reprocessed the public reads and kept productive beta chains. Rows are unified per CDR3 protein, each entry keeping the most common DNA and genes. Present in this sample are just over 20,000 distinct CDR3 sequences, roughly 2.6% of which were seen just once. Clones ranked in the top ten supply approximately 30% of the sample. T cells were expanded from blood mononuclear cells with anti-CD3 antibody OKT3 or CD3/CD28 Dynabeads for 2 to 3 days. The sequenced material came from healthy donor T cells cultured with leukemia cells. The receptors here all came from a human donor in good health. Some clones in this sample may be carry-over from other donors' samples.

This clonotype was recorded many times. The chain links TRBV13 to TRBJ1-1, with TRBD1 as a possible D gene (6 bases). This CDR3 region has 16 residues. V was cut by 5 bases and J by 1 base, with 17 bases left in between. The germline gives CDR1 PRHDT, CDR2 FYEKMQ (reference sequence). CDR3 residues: CASSETRGYPNTEAFF. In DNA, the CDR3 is TGTGCCAGCAGCGAGACGAGGGGGTACCCGAACACTGAAGCTTTCTTT.

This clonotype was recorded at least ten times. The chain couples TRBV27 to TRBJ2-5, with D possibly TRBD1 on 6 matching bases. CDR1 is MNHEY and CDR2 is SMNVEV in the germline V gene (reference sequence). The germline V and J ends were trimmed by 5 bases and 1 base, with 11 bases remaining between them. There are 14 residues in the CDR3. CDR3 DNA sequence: TGTGCCAGCAGTGATCGGGACACCCAAGAGACCCAGTACTTC. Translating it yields CASSDRDTQETQYF.

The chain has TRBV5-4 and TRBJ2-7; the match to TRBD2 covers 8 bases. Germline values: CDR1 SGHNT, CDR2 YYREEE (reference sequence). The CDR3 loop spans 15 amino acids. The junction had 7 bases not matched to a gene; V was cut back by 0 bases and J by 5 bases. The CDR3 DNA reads TGTGCCAGCAGCTTGGATTGGCGGGGGGCCAACGAGCAGTACTTC. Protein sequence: CASSLDWRGANEQYF.

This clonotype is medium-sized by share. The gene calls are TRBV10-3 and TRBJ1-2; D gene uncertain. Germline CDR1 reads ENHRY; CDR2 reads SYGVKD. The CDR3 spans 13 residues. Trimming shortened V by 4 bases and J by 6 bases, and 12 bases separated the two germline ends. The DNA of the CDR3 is TGTGCCATCAGTGGGGCCTCGTCAGATGGCTACACCTTC. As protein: CAISGASSDGYTF.

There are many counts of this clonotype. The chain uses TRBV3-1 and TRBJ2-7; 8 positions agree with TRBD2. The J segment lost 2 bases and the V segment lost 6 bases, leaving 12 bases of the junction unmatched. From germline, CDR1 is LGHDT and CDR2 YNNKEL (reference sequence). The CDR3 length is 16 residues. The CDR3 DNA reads TGTGCCAGCAGTCTAATGGTCAGCGGGGGAACCTACGAGCAGTACTTC. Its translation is CASSLMVSGGTYEQYF.

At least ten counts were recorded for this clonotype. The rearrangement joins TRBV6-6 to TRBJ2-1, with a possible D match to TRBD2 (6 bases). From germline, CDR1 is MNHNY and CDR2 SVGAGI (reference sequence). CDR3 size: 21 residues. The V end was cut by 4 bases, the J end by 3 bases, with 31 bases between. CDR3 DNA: TGTGCCAGCAGTTCCCCCCCGTTCGGAGCGGTGGGGGGACTTATCTACAATGAGCAGTTCTTC. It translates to CASSSPPFGAVGGLIYNEQFF.

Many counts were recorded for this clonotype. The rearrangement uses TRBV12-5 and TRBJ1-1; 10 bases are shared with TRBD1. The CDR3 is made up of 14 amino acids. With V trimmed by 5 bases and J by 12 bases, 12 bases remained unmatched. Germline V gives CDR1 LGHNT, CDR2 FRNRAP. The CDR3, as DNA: TGTGCTAGTGGTCCGAAACCGGGACAGGGGTCAACTTTCTTT. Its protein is CASGPKPGQGSTFF.

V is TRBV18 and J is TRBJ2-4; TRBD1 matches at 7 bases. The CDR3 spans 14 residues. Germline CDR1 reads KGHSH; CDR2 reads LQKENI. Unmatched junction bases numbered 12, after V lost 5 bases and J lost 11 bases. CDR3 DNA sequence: TGTGCCAGCTCAGAAGGGACAGTCATTGACCTTCAGTACTTC. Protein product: CASSEGTVIDLQYF. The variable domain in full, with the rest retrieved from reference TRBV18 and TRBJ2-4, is NAGVMQNPRHLVRRRGQEARLRCSPMKGHSHVYWYRQLPEEGLKFMVYLQKENIIDESGMPKERFSAEFPKEGPSILRIQQVVRGDSAAYFCASSEGTVIDLQYFGAGTRLSVL.

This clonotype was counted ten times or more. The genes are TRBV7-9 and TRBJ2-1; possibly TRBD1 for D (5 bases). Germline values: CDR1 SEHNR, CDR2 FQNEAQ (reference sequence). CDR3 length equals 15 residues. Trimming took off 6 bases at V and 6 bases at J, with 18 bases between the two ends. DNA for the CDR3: TGTGCCAGCAGAGATGGACAAGGGATCTTCAATGAGCAGTTCTTC. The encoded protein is CASRDGQGIFNEQFF.